This T cell receptor (beta chain) appears in the sequencing data of a study of siplizumab effects on memory and regulatory T cells. As concerns this clone: No antigen is known for it.

Points from the study as a whole: In siplizumab conditions, mappable alloreactive CD4+ clones averaged about 69% Treg-derived, against 25% to 30% in controls. Roughly 80-95% of proliferating CD4+ or CD8+ clones defied assignment to a naive or memory phenotype.

TCRdb keeps only in-frame clones here, not all; method: immunoSEQ multiplex PCR. The sample holds approximately 110,000 clones; around 90% are singletons and the top ten take around 0.75%. Germline V gene sequence: CDR1 SGDLS, CDR2 YYNGEE. The J segment lost 6 bases and the V segment lost 3 bases, leaving 9 bases of the junction unmatched. There are 16 residues in the CDR3. The chain uses TRBV9 and TRBJ1-3; the match to TRBD1 covers 10 bases. The source of this sequence is a human donor in good health. The sample consisted of Tregs sorted from blood. CDR3 coding DNA: TGTGCCAGCAGCGCGACGACAGGGGGCTTCGAAAACACCATATATTTT. As protein: CASSATTGGFENTIYF.